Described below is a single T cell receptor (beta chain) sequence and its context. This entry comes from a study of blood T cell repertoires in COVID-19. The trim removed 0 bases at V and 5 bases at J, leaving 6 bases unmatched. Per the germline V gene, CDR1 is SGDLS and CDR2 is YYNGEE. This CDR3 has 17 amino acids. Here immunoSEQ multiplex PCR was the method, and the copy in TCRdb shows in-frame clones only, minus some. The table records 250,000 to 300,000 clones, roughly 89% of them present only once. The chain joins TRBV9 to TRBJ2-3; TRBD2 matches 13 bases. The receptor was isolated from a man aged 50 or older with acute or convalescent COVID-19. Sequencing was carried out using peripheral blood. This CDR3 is CASSVVTSGGAGDTQYF. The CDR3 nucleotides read TGTGCCAGCAGCGTAGTTACTAGCGGGGGGGCTGGAGATACGCAGTATTTT.